The next 17 T cell receptor beta chains were all read from a single sample in a study of T cell changes during pregnancy in multiple sclerosis. Only in-frame clones appear in the TCRdb table, and some are missing; sequencing was by immunoSEQ multiplex PCR. Of about 110,000 clones listed, 80% to 95% are singletons. This specimen was peripheral blood, taken in the third trimester of pregnancy. These TCRs come from a female donor with multiple sclerosis, enrolled in a pregnancy study.

The CDR3 sequence is CASSETGQGANYGYTF. As DNA, the CDR3 is TGCGCCAGCAGTGAGACCGGACAGGGGGCTAACTATGGCTACACCTTC. The V gene is TRBV10-2, the J gene TRBJ1-2; 10 positions agree with TRBD1. The V gene's germline CDR1 is WSHSY and CDR2 SAAADI. The CDR3 is 16 amino acids. Trimming at V came to 2 bases and at J to 0 bases, leaving 3 bases not matched to a gene.

The rearrangement links TRBV28 to TRBJ1-2, with D maybe TRBD1 (6 bases). Germline V gives CDR1 MDHEN, CDR2 SYDVKM. CDR3 length: 16 amino acids. V lost 2 bases, J lost 8 bases, and 21 bases lay in between. The CDR3 sequence is CASSLPFRGGAKGYTF. The CDR3 DNA follows: TGTGCCAGCAGTTTACCCTTTCGGGGGGGGGCAAAAGGCTACACCTTC.

This clone has only one observation. This chain links TRBV6-1 with TRBJ1-2; D is possibly TRBD1 (5 bases). Germline CDR1 and CDR2: MNHNS and SASEGT. Trimming left V 7 bases short and J 2 bases short, with 14 bases between. The CDR3 loop spans 14 amino acids. The CDR3 is CASTGRGLNYGYTF. CDR3 sequence (DNA): TGTGCCAGCACCGGTCGGGGGTTGAACTATGGCTACACCTTC.

In the case of this clone: A read error may explain this, as a much larger clone is one base away. The chain joins TRBV5-4 to TRBJ2-7; 11 bases map to TRBD1. The CDR3 contains 13 residues. The V gene end was trimmed by 4 bases and the J gene end by 4 bases; junction bases not matched to a gene: 1. Germline loops: CDR1 SGHNT, CDR2 YYREEE (reference sequence). CDR3 bases: TGTGCCAGCAGCAGGGACAGGGGGTACGAGCAGTACTTC. This translates into CASSRDRGYEQYF.

This chain links TRBV6-5 with TRBJ1-1; no definite D call. There are 11 residues in the CDR3. The V end was cut by 5 bases, the J end by 6 bases, with 7 bases between. The germline CDR1 and CDR2 sequences are MNHEY and SVGAGI. For the CDR3, the DNA is TGTGCCAGCAGTCGGGGTTCTGAAGCTTTCTTT. Translation gives CASSRGSEAFF.

The genes are TRBV11-2 and TRBJ1-4, with D unclear. The CDR3 sequence is 15 residues long. V was cut by 0 bases and J by 6 bases, with 11 bases left in between. CDR1 is SGHAT and CDR2 is FQNNGV in the germline V gene. CDR3 sequence: CASSLEVGGYEKLFF. The CDR3 DNA sequence: TGTGCCAGCAGCTTAGAAGTAGGCGGTTATGAAAAACTGTTTTTT.

The chain couples TRBV5-4 to TRBJ1-2, with TRBD1 identical over 7 bases. The CDR3 is made up of 16 amino acids. Germline trimming cut 0 bases from V and 3 bases from J; bases unmatched to any gene: 8. Germline values: CDR1 SGHNT, CDR2 YYREEE (reference sequence). The CDR3 loop is CASSLVNQGEDYGYTF. Written as DNA, the CDR3 is TGTGCCAGCAGCTTGGTCAACCAGGGGGAGGACTATGGCTACACCTTC.

V usage is TRBV5-1 and J usage is TRBJ2-5; D is uncertain. CDR3 length equals 11 residues. Germline CDR1 and CDR2: SGHRS and YFSETQ. With 4 bases removed from V and 2 bases from J, the gap between germline ends came to 3 bases. Written as DNA, the CDR3 is TGCGCCAGCAGCGCGCAAGAGACCCAGTACTTC. Translating gives CASSAQETQYF.

V gene TRBV6-1 combines with J gene TRBJ1-2; D call uncertain. The V gene lost 3 bases and the J gene lost 4 bases, with 3 bases spanning the gap. Germline V gene data show CDR1 as MNHNS and CDR2 as SASEGT. This CDR3 region has 11 residues. CDR3 sequence: CASSDSYGYTF. In DNA, the CDR3 is TGTGCCAGCAGTGATAGCTATGGCTACACCTTC.

This clone has a single count. The CDR3, as DNA: TGTGCCAGCAGCTTAGGTCGAGGTTCAGCCAAGGACACTGAAGCTTTCTTT. Its translation is CASSLGRGSAKDTEAFF. The chain recombines TRBV7-2 with TRBJ1-1; D is ambiguous. The CDR3 length is 17 residues. Germline V gene data show CDR1 as SGHTA and CDR2 as FQGNSA. V was trimmed by 1 base and J by 3 bases, leaving 18 bases between them.

This chain connects TRBV28 to TRBJ1-2; D call uncertain. Looked up from germline, CDR1 is MDHEN and CDR2 is SYDVKM. The CDR3 is made up of 13 amino acids. V lost 7 bases and J lost 0, with 9 bases in between. DNA for the CDR3: TGTGCCAGCATGGAGGGCACTAACTATGGCTACACCTTC. Protein sequence: CASMEGTNYGYTF.

This rearrangement joins TRBV5-6 to TRBJ2-3; possible D gene TRBD1, 5 bases. Trimming left V 1 base short and J 3 bases short, with 18 bases between. The CDR3 length is 17 residues. Germline V CDR1 and CDR2: SGHDT, YYEEEE. CDR3 region: CASSLPVSARVTDTQYF. The CDR3 DNA is TGTGCCAGCAGCTTGCCGGTTTCGGCCAGGGTGACAGATACGCAGTATTTT.

The J gene is TRBJ2-6, the V gene TRBV28; no firm D call. Germline CDR1 is MDHEN and CDR2 is SYDVKM. V lost 6 bases and J 8 bases, leaving 14 bases between the germline ends. CDR3 size: 14 residues. The CDR3 bases are TGTGCCAGCAGATATCCCGGGTCGACCAACGTCCTGACTTTC. This gives the protein CASRYPGSTNVLTF.

The genes are TRBV6-1 and TRBJ1-3, with D perhaps TRBD1 (6 bases). Trimming pared 4 bases from V and 3 bases from J, leaving 25 bases between. CDR1 MNHNS and CDR2 SASEGT come from the germline V gene. The CDR3 length is 19 residues. The CDR3 spells CASSVVGAGARDDGNTIYF. The CDR3 DNA sequence: TGTGCCAGCAGTGTAGTCGGGGCGGGGGCAAGAGATGATGGAAACACCATATATTTT.

This clone has more than one count but fewer than ten. V and J are TRBV2 and TRBJ1-3; tentatively, D is TRBD1 (6 bases). V shed 4 bases and J shed 2 bases, with 12 bases lying between them. The germline V gene has CDR1 SNHLY and CDR2 FYNNEI. This CDR3 is built from 15 residues. In nucleotides, the CDR3 is TGTGCCAGCAGTGGTTTGGGACATGCTGGAAACACCATATATTTT. It specifies CASSGLGHAGNTIYF.

V is TRBV20-1 and J is TRBJ2-1, with D uncertain. The CDR3 has 11 amino acids. Trimming removed 5 bases at V and 4 bases at J, with 6 bases between. Germline CDR1 is DFQATT and CDR2 is SNEGSKA (reference sequence). The CDR3 is CSAFFYNEQFF. In nucleotides, the CDR3 is TGCAGTGCTTTCTTTTACAATGAGCAGTTCTTC.

V gene TRBV4-2 combines with J gene TRBJ1-2; D is possibly TRBD1 (6 bases). V gave up 4 bases and J gave up 1 base, with 10 bases separating them. CDR3 size: 14 residues. In germline, CDR1 is LGHNA, CDR2 YNFKEQ. The CDR3 protein is CASSRADSNYGYTF. CDR3 bases: TGTGCCAGCAGCCGTGCGGACAGTAACTATGGCTACACCTTC.